This T cell receptor (beta chain) stems from a study of T cell responses to AZD1222 COVID-19 vaccine. Whole-study results and caveats: Targets within unmutated variant regions were reportedly found for nearly half of spike-specific TCRs. In all cases, repertoires were sampled only after the peak T cell response. Spike was spanned by vaccine-associated CD4 TCRs, with dominance at 160-218 and 743-854.

This CDR3 comprises 16 residues. The J segment lost 4 bases and the V segment lost 1 base, leaving 6 bases of the junction unmatched. Germline V lookup: CDR1 SGHDT, CDR2 YYEEEE. Some clones are missing from TCRdb's copy, which holds only in-frame ones; the method was immunoSEQ multiplex PCR. Of 180,000 or so clones in the sample, approximately 93% were seen once. For this clone: The antigen remains unidentified.

The source was peripheral blood, collected 28 days after the second AZD1222 dose. The rearrangement joins TRBV5-6 to TRBJ2-1; TRBD2 matches 9 bases. This clonotype originated in an adult who received the AZD1222 COVID-19 vaccine. The DNA for the CDR3 is TGTGCCAGCAGCTTGCGCCTAGCGGGGAATTACAATGAGCAGTTCTTC. Protein: CASSLRLAGNYNEQFF.